These T cell receptor beta chains were read from a single sample in a study of patients and donors after allogeneic stem cell transplantation. TCRdb re-called the RT-PCR reads through MiXCR, storing one row per CDR3 protein. The sample records 12,000 or so distinct CDR3 sequences, under 30% being singletons. What was sequenced was blood, either unsorted or a sorted T cell fraction (not recorded which). Receptor source: a human donor who was either an allogeneic HSCT recipient or a stem cell or donor lymphocyte infusion donor (not recorded which). It is not recorded whose cells these are; they may come from a transplant donor. Each CDR3 is given with its conserved first and last residue. The order of the fields is clone size, V gene, D gene, J gene, CDR3 DNA, CDR3 protein. The D gene is left open where the match is weak. Part of the rows lack a size; the others show once, few, many or a class for expanded clones.

abundance: .; v_gene: TRBV4-2; d_gene: .; j_gene: TRBJ1-5; CDR3nt: TGTGCCAGCAGACTGACTGGGGATGCTCAGCCCCAGCATTTT; CDR3aa: CASRLTGDAQPQHF
abundance: few; v_gene: TRBV28; d_gene: .; j_gene: TRBJ1-1; CDR3nt: TGTGCCAGCAGTACACTGAGCGGGGTGAACACTGAAGCTTTCTTT; CDR3aa: CASSTLSGVNTEAFF
abundance: few; v_gene: TRBV4-3; d_gene: .; j_gene: TRBJ1-1; CDR3nt: TGCGCCAGCAGCCTGACTGGGCGCACTGAAGCTTTCTTT; CDR3aa: CASSLTGRTEAFF
abundance: .; v_gene: TRBV6-5; d_gene: .; j_gene: TRBJ1-4; CDR3nt: TGTGCCAGCAGTAACGGACACCCTAATGAAAAACTGTTTTTT; CDR3aa: CASSNGHPNEKLFF
abundance: many; v_gene: TRBV27; d_gene: .; j_gene: TRBJ2-5; CDR3nt: TGTGCCAGCAGTTCTGGGTCTAGGGCGGAGACCCAGTACTTC; CDR3aa: CASSSGSRAETQYF
abundance: many; v_gene: TRBV7-8; d_gene: TRBD1; j_gene: TRBJ1-1; CDR3nt: TGTGCCAGCAGCCCATACCGGGACAGAGGGAACACTGAAGCTTTCTTT; CDR3aa: CASSPYRDRGNTEAFF
abundance: .; v_gene: TRBV28; d_gene: .; j_gene: TRBJ1-2; CDR3nt: TGTGCCAGCAGTCCCCCCCCGGGGAACGTCTATGGCTACACCTTC; CDR3aa: CASSPPPGNVYGYTF
abundance: .; v_gene: TRBV10-3; d_gene: .; j_gene: TRBJ1-1; CDR3nt: TGTGCCATCAGGGCGACAGTACTCATTGAAGCTTTCTTT; CDR3aa: CAIRATVLIEAFF
abundance: .; v_gene: TRBV7-9; d_gene: .; j_gene: TRBJ2-7; CDR3nt: TGTGCCAGCAGCCCGGACTTCTACGAGCAGTACTTC; CDR3aa: CASSPDFYEQYF
abundance: .; v_gene: TRBV10-3; d_gene: .; j_gene: TRBJ2-1; CDR3nt: TGTGCCATCAGTGATATGGGGCAAGGGGAGCAGTTCTTC; CDR3aa: CAISDMGQGEQFF